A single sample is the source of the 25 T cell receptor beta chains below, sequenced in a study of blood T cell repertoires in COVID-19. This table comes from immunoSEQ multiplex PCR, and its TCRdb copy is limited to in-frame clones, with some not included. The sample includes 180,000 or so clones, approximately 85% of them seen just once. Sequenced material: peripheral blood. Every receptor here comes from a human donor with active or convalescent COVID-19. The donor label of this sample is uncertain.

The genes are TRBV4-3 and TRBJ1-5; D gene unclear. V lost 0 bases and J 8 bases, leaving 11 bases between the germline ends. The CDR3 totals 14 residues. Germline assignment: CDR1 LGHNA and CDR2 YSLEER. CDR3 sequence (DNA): TGCGCCAGCAGCCAAGAGAGCACCCGGGAGCCCCAGCATTTT. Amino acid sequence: CASSQESTREPQHF.

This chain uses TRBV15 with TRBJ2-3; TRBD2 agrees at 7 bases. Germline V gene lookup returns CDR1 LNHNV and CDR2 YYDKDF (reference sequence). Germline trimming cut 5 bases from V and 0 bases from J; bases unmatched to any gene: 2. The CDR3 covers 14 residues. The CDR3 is CATSGGVSTDTQYF. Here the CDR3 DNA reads TGTGCCACCAGCGGGGGGGTAAGCACAGATACGCAGTATTTT.

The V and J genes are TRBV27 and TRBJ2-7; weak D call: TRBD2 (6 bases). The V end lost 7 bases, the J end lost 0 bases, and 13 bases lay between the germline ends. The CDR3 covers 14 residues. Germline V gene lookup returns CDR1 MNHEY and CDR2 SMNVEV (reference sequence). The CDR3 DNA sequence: TGTGCCAGCACTCCCCTGGGGGGCTCCTACGAGCAGTACTTC. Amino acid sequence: CASTPLGGSYEQYF.

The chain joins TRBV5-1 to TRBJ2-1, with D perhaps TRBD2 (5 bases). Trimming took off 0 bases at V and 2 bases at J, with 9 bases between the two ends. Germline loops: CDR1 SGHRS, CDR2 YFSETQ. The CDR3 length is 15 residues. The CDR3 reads CASSLEVGAYNEQFF. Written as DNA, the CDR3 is TGCGCCAGCAGCTTGGAGGTCGGGGCCTACAATGAGCAGTTCTTC.

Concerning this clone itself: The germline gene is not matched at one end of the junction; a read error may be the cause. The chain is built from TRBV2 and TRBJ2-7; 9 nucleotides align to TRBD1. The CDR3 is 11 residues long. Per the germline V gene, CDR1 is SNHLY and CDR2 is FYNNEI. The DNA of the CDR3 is TGTGCCAGCAGTGAAGACCAGGGACAGGGATTC. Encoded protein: CASSEDQGQGF. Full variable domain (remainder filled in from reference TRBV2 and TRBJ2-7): EPEVTQTPSHQVTQMGQEVILRCVPISNHLYFYWYRQILGQKVEFLVSFYNNEISEKSEIFDDQFSVERPDGSNFTLKIRSTKLEDSAMYFCASSEDQGQGFGPGTRLTVT.

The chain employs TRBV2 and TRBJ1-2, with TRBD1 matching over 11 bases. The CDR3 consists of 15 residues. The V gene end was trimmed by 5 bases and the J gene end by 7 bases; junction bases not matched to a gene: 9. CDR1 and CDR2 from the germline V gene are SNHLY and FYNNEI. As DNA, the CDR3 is TGTGCCAGCAGTACCAAAGGACAGGGGGCCGGTGGCTACACCTTC. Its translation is CASSTKGQGAGGYTF.

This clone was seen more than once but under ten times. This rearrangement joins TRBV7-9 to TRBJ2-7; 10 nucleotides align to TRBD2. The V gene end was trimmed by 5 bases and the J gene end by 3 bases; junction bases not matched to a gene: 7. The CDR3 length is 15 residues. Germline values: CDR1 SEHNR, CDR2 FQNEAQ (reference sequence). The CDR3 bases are TGTGCCAGCAGCCCCCTAGCGGGAGTTATCTACGAGCAGTACTTC. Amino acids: CASSPLAGVIYEQYF.

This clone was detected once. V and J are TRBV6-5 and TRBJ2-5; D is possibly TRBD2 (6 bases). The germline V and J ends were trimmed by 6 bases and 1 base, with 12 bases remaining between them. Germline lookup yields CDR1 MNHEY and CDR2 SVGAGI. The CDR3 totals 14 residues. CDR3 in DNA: TGTGCCAGCAGCTGGGAGGAGGGCCAAGAGACCCAGTACTTC. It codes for CASSWEEGQETQYF.

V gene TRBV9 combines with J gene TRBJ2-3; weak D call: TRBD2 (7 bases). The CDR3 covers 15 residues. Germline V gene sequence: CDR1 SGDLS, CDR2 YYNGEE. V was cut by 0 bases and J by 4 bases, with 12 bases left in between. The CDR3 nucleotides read TGTGCCAGCAGCGTAGTGGGGGGGCAGGCAGATACGCAGTATTTT. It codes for CASSVVGGQADTQYF.

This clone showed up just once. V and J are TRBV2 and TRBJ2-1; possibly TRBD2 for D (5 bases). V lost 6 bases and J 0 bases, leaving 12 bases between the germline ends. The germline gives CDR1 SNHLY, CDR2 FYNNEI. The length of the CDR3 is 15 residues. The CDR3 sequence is CASRGGLSSYNEQFF. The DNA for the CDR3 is TGTGCCAGCAGGGGCGGGTTGAGCTCCTACAATGAGCAGTTCTTC.

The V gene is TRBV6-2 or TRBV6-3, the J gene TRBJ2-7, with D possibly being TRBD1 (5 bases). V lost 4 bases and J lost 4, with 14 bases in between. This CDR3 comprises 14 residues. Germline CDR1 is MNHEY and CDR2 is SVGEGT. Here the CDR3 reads CASSLVKGWYEQYF. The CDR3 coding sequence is TGTGCCAGCAGTTTGGTGAAGGGGTGGTACGAGCAGTACTTC.

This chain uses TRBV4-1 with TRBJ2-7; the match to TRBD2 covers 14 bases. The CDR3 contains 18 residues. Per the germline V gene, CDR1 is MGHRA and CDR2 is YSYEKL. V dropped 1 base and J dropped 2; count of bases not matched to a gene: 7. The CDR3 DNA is TGCGCCAGCAGCCAAGCGAGGCCGACTAGCGGGAGGGCCTACGAGCAGTACTTC. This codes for CASSQARPTSGRAYEQYF.

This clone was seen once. Here the CDR3 reads CASSSLLPSSYNEQFF. The CDR3 nucleotides read TGTGCCAGCAGCTCCCTCCTACCCTCCTCCTACAATGAGCAGTTCTTC. This chain connects TRBV28 to TRBJ2-1; D gene unclear. Germline V gene lookup returns CDR1 MDHEN and CDR2 SYDVKM. Trimming shortened V by 6 bases and J by 0 bases, and 15 bases separated the two germline ends. The CDR3 has 16 amino acids. Based on the CDR3 plus reference TRBV28 and TRBJ2-1, the full variable domain is DVKVTQSSRYLVKRTGEKVFLECVQDMDHENMFWYRQDPGLGLRLIYFSYDVKMKEKGDIPEGYSVSREKKERFSLILESASTNQTSMYLCASSSLLPSSYNEQFFGPGTRLTVL.

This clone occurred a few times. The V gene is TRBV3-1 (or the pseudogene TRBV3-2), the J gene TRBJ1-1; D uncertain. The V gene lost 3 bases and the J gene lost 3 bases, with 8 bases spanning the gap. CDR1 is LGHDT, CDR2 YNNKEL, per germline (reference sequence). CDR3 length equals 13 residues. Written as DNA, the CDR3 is TGTGCCAGCAGCCAGGCAGGCTACACTGAAGCTTTCTTT. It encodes CASSQAGYTEAFF.

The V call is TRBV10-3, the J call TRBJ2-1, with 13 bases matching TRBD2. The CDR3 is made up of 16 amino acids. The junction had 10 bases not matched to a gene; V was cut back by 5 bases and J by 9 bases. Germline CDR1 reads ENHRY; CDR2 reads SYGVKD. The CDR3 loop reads CAISNGLAGDRSEQFF. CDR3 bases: TGTGCCATCAGTAATGGACTAGCGGGAGACAGGAGTGAGCAGTTCTTC.

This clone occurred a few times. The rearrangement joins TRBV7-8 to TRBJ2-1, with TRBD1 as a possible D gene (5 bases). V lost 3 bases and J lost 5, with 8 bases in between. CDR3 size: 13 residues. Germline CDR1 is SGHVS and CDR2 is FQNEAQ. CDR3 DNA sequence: TGTGCCAGCAGCTTTGGGGCCGACAATGAGCAGTTCTTC. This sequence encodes CASSFGADNEQFF.

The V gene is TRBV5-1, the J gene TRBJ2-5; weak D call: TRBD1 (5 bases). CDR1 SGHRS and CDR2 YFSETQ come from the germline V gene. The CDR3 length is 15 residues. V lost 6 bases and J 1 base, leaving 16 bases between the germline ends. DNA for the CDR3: TGCGCCAGCACTCGGTCAGGGAACATCCAAGAGACCCAGTACTTC. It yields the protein CASTRSGNIQETQYF.

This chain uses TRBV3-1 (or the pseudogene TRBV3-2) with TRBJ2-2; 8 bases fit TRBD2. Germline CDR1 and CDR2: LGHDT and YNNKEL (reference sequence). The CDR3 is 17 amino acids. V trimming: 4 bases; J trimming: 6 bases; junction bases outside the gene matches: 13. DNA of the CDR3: TGTGCCAGCAGCCCGGCGGGAGGAAATCAGTTTTCCGGGGAGCTGTTTTTT. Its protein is CASSPAGGNQFSGELFF.

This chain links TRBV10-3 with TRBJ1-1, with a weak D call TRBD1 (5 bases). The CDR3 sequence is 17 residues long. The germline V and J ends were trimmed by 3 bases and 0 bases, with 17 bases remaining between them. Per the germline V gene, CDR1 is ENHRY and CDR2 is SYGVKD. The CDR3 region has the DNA TGTGCCATCAGTGAACGGAAATCCGCGGACATGAACACTGAAGCTTTCTTT. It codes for CAISERKSADMNTEAFF.

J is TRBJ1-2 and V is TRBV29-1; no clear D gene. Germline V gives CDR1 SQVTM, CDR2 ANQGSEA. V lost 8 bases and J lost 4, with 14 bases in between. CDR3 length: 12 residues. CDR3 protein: CSSAGPFYGYTF. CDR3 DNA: TGCAGCTCGGCAGGTCCTTTCTATGGCTACACCTTC.

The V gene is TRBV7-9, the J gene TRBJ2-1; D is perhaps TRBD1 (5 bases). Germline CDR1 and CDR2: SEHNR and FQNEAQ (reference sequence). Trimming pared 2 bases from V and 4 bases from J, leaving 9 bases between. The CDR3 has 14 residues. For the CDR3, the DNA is TGTGCCAGCAGCTTATCAGGGCCGTACAATGAGCAGTTCTTC. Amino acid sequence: CASSLSGPYNEQFF.

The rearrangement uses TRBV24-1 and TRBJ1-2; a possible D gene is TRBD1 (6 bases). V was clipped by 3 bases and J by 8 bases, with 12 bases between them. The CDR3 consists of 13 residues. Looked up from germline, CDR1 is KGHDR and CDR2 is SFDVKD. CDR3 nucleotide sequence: TGTGCCACCAGTGATGCACAGGGCAGGGGCTACACCTTC. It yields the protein CATSDAQGRGYTF.

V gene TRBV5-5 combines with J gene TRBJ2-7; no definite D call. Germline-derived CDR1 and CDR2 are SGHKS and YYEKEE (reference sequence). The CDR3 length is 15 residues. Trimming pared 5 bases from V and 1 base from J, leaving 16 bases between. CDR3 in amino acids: CASSPTPTRSYEQYF. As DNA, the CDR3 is TGTGCCAGCAGTCCCACCCCTACTCGGTCCTACGAGCAGTACTTC.

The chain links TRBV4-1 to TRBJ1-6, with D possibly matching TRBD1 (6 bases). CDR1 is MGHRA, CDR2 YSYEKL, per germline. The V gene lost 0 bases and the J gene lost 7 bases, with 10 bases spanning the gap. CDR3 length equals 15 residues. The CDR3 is CASSQDTGQNSPLHF. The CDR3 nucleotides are TGCGCCAGCAGCCAAGACACAGGGCAAAATTCACCCCTCCACTTT.

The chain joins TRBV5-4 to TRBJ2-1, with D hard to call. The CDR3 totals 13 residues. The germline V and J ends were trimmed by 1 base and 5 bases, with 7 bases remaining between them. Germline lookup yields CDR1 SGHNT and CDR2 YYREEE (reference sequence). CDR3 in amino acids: CASSLTENNEQFF. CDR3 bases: TGTGCCAGCAGCTTGACAGAAAACAATGAGCAGTTCTTC.